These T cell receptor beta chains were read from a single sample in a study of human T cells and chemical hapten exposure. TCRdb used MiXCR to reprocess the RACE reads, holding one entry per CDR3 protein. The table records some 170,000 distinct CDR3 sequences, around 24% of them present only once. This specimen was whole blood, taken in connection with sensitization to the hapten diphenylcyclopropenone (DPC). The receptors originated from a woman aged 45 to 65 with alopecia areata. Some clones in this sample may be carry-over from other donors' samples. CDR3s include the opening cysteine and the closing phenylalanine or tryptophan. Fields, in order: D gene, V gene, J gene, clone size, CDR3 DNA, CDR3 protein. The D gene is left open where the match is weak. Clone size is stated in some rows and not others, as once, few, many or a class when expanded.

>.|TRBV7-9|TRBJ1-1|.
TGTGCCAGCAGCTTATCACAGGGAATCACTGAAGCTTTCTTT
CASSLSQGITEAFF
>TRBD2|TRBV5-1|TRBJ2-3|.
TGCGCCAGCAGCTTTAGCGGGAATCCATCCGATACGCAGTATTTT
CASSFSGNPSDTQYF
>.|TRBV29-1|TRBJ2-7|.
TGCAGCGGGACCTATTCGGGGCGCCCTCCCTACGAGCAGTACTTC
CSGTYSGRPPYEQYF
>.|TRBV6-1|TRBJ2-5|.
TGTGCCAGCAGTGTCCACCTAGCAGGGGACCAAGAGACCCAGTACTTC
CASSVHLAGDQETQYF
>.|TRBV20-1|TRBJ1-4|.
TGCAGTGCATTTCCGGGACCAACTAATGAAAAACTGTTTTTT
CSAFPGPTNEKLFF
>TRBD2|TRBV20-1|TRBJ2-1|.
TGCAGTGCTAGTCGTCTAGCGGGATCTCTCTACAATGAGCAGTTCTTC
CSASRLAGSLYNEQFF
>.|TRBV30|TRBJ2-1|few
TGTGCCTTCTCAGCGGCTCTGGGGGTGAATGAGCAGTTCTTC
CAFSAALGVNEQFF
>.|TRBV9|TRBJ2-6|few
TGTGCCAGCAGCGTAGTGGTAACAGGCCCCTCTGGGGCCAACGTCCTGACTTTC
CASSVVVTGPSGANVLTF
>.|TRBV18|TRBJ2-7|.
TGTGCCAGCTCACCACCGGATCCGGACCCCTACGAGCAGTACTTC
CASSPPDPDPYEQYF
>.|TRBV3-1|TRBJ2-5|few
TGTGCCAGCAGCCAAGTCGGGGAGACCCAGTACTTC
CASSQVGETQYF
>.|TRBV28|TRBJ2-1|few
TGTGCCAGCAGTTACGCGGGCTCCTACAATGAGCAGTTCTTC
CASSYAGSYNEQFF
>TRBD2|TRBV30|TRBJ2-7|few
TGTGCCTGGAGAACTAGCGGTCTTCCTGGGGAGCAGTACTTC
CAWRTSGLPGEQYF
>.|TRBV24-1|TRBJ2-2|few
TGTGCCACCACCTCCCTGGGGCAAGGGGCGAACACCGGGGAGCTGTTTTTT
CATTSLGQGANTGELFF
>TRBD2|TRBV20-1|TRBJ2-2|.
TGCAGTGCGGTAAACTATGACATAACTAGCGGGAGGCCCTTCACCGGGGAGCTGTTTTTT
CSAVNYDITSGRPFTGELFF
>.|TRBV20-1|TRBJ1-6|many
TGCAGTGCTAGAGGGCTCAATTCACCCCTCCACTTT
CSARGLNSPLHF
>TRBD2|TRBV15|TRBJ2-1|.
TGTGCCACCAGCAGTGTCACACTGGGACTAGCGGGAGGATACAATGAGCAGTTCTTC
CATSSVTLGLAGGYNEQFF
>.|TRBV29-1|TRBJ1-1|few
TGCAGCGTTTCCTGGGACCGGGTGAACACTGAAGCTTTCTTT
CSVSWDRVNTEAFF
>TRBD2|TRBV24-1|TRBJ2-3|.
TGTGCCACCAGTGATTGGGCGGGAGGGTCAGATACGCAGTATTTT
CATSDWAGGSDTQYF
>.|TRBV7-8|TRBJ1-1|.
TGTGCCAGCAGCCCCCCCGATTTGTACATGAACACTGAAGCTTTCTTT
CASSPPDLYMNTEAFF
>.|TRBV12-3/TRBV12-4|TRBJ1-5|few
TGTGCCAGCAGTTTAGGGAACAGGCGGGATCAGCCCCAGCATTTT
CASSLGNRRDQPQHF
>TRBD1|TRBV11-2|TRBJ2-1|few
TGTGCCAGCAGCTACGGTACAGGGGAAAGGCAGTTCTTC
CASSYGTGERQFF
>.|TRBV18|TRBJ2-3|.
TGTGCCAGCTCACCGGAAGATACGCAGTATTTT
CASSPEDTQYF
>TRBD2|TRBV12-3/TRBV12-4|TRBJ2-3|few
TGTGCCAGCAGCCGTAGCGGGAGTCGGACAGATACGCAGTATTTT
CASSRSGSRTDTQYF
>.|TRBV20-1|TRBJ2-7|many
TGCAGTGCTAGAGACGAACAGCTTTACGAGCAGTACTTC
CSARDEQLYEQYF
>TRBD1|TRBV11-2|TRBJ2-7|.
TGTGCCAGCAGCTCGCCTACAGGGGGTAAGATCTACGAGCAGTACTTC
CASSSPTGGKIYEQYF
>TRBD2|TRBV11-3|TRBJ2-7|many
TGTGCCAGCAGACGTGGGACTAGCGGGAGCTACGAGCAGTACTTC
CASRRGTSGSYEQYF
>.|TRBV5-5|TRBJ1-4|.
TGTGCCAGCAGCCCCCGGACACACTCAACTAATGAAAAACTGTTTTTT
CASSPRTHSTNEKLFF
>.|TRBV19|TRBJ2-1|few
TGTGCCAGTAGCCCAACCCGAAAGAGGTGGGAGAGCTCCTACAATGAGCAGTTCTTC
CASSPTRKRWESSYNEQFF
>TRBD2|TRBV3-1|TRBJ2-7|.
TGTGCCAGCAGCCAAGATCCGGGGGGAAGCTCCTACGAGCAGTACTTC
CASSQDPGGSSYEQYF
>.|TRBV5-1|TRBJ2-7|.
TGCGCCAGCAGCTTCGGACCCGACCCCAACTACGAGCAGTACTTC
CASSFGPDPNYEQYF
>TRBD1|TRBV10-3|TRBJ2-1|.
TGTGCCGCGAGGCAGGGGGCGTATGTTGAGCAGTTCTTC
CAARQGAYVEQFF
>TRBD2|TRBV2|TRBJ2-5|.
TGTGCCAGCAGGGGACTAGCGGGAGGGACAAACCAAGAGACCCAGTACTTC
CASRGLAGGTNQETQYF
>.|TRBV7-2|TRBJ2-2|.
TGTGCCAGCAGCCGGGCGAGGGGCACCGGGGAGCTGTTTTTT
CASSRARGTGELFF
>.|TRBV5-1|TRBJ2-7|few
TGCGCCAGCAGCTTGGCCAAGCCGAGGGACGAGCAGTACTTC
CASSLAKPRDEQYF
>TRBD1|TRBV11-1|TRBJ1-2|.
TGTGCCAGCAGCCCCCGACAGGGGGCTCCCTATGGCTACACCTTC
CASSPRQGAPYGYTF
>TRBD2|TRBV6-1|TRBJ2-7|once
TGTGCCACTCGGACTAGCGGGAGGGGTTACGTTGAGTACTTC
CATRTSGRGYVEYF
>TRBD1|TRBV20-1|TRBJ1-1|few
TGCAGTGCCCTCCCTGGTACAGGGGCGGGCACTGAAGCTTTCTTT
CSALPGTGAGTEAFF
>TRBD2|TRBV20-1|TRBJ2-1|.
TGCAGTGCTGATCTGACGGGACTAGCGGGAGGGCGCCCTAATGAGCAGTTCTTC
CSADLTGLAGGRPNEQFF
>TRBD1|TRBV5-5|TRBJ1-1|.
TGTGCCAGCAGCTCCGTGACAGGGCGCACGAACACTGAAGCTTTCTTT
CASSSVTGRTNTEAFF
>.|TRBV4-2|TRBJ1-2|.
TGTGCCAGCAGCCAAGATTTAACCGCTAACTATGGCTACACCTTC
CASSQDLTANYGYTF